This paragraph reports one T cell receptor (beta chain). Antigen specificity is unknown. The junction departs from germline at one end; a sequencing error may be responsible. A second PCR of about 7 to 11 cycles used a sample-barcoded 5' primer and a J-beta primer mix. TCRdb ran MiXCR on the 5' RACE reads and lists one entry per CDR3 protein. The sample lists roughly 1.6 million distinct CDR3 sequences, 34% occurring once. The data were obtained in a study of blood T cells in healthy people across ages. Germline V gives CDR1 MNHEY, CDR2 SMNVEV (reference sequence). This CDR3 is built from 15 residues. Study findings and constraints: A conclusive naive versus antigen-experienced comparison was prevented by the unsorted PBMCs.

The TCR was taken from a woman aged 30 to 39 in good health. The chain recombines TRBV27 with TRBJ2-7, with TRBD2 identical over 7 bases. Sequencing was done on a sample of blood. The CDR3 DNA reads TGTGCCAGCAGTCTATCCAGCGGGAATTCCTACGAGCAGTACTTC. As protein: CASSLSSGNSYEQYF.